Each of the 26 T cell receptor beta chains below was sequenced from the same sample in a study of blood T cell repertoires in COVID-19. Data came from immunoSEQ multiplex PCR; TCRdb stores just in-frame clones and leaves some out. The sample contains 250,000 to 350,000 clones, around 89% of which appear only once. The sample comprised peripheral blood. The receptors shown here come from a man aged 30-40 years with acute or convalescent COVID-19.

DNA for the CDR3: TGCGCCAGCAGCCAAAGGCCCGCCGGGACTAGCAGGGACGAGCAGTACTTC. Its translation is CASSQRPAGTSRDEQYF. The chain combines TRBV4-1 with TRBJ2-7; 9 bases map to TRBD2. Germline-derived CDR1 and CDR2 are MGHRA and YSYEKL. Trimming cost V 2 bases and J 5 bases; bases outside gene matches: 13. CDR3 size: 17 residues.

This chain links TRBV6-5 with TRBJ1-6; possibly TRBD1 for D (5 bases). The CDR3 loop spans 14 amino acids. The V gene's germline CDR1 is MNHEY and CDR2 SVGAGI. The V end lost 5 bases, the J end lost 9 bases, and 14 bases lay between the germline ends. In nucleotides, the CDR3 is TGTGCCAGCAGTACCAAAACAGGCGTTTCACCCCTCCACTTT. This encodes CASSTKTGVSPLHF.

A few counts support this clone. The chain joins TRBV10-3 to TRBJ2-1; TRBD1 might be the D (7 bases). V was shortened by 8 bases and J by 10 bases, with 15 bases between the two germline ends. CDR1 ENHRY and CDR2 SYGVKD come from the germline V gene. CDR3 length equals 12 residues. The CDR3 bases are TGTGCCATCCGGCAGGGGGGCGCAGAGCAGTTCTTC. It yields the protein CAIRQGGAEQFF.

The rearrangement uses TRBV6-4 and TRBJ2-5; 13 nucleotides match TRBD2. With 5 bases clipped from V and 2 bases from J, the junction kept 2 bases outside the gene matches. The CDR3 runs to 15 residues. Germline values: CDR1 MRHNA, CDR2 SNTAGT. The CDR3 sequence is CASSPTSGGQETQYF. CDR3 bases: TGTGCCAGCAGTCCGACTAGCGGGGGGCAAGAGACCCAGTACTTC.

The CDR3 nucleotides are TGTGCCAGCAGCCACCGGACAGCCGAAAAACTGTTTTTT. Its protein product is CASSHRTAEKLFF. The V gene is TRBV11-2, the J gene TRBJ1-4; D possibly corresponds to TRBD1 (6 bases). The V and J ends lost 5 bases and 8 bases respectively, with 12 bases between them. The CDR3 spans 13 residues. Per germline, CDR1 SGHAT and CDR2 FQNNGV.

The chain joins TRBV28 to TRBJ1-5; the D gene is possibly TRBD1 (5 bases). Germline V lookup: CDR1 MDHEN, CDR2 SYDVKM. Trimming took 7 bases from V and 5 from J, leaving 18 bases between them. The CDR3 covers 15 residues. The CDR3 loop reads CASTPGRGWDQPQHF. The DNA for the CDR3 is TGTGCCAGCACCCCCGGGCGGGGGTGGGATCAGCCCCAGCATTTT. Based on the CDR3 plus reference TRBV28 and TRBJ1-5, the full variable domain is DVKVTQSSRYLVKRTGEKVFLECVQDMDHENMFWYRQDPGLGLRLIYFSYDVKMKEKGDIPEGYSVSREKKERFSLILESASTNQTSMYLCASTPGRGWDQPQHFGDGTRLSIL.

The chain carries TRBV14 and TRBJ2-1; the match to TRBD2 covers 9 bases. The CDR3 spans 15 residues. V was pared by 4 bases and J by 6 bases, with 7 bases of the junction left unmatched. Germline loops: CDR1 SGHDN, CDR2 FVKESK. This CDR3 reads CASSPFRSGGNEQFF. In DNA, the CDR3 is TGTGCCAGCAGCCCATTTCGTAGCGGGGGCAATGAGCAGTTCTTC.

The genes are TRBV6-5 and TRBJ1-6; 7 bases are a match to TRBD1. This CDR3 contains 15 residues. With 6 bases clipped from V and 7 bases from J, the junction kept 9 bases outside the gene matches. CDR1 MNHEY and CDR2 SVGAGI come from the germline V gene. The CDR3 sequence is CASRFRDSINSPLHF. The CDR3 region has the DNA TGTGCCAGCAGATTCCGGGACAGCATCAATTCACCCCTCCACTTT.

The rearrangement uses TRBV30 and TRBJ1-6; TRBD1 aligns across 8 bases. Losses at the gene ends were 3 bases for V and 6 bases for J; bases not matched to a gene: 7. This CDR3 region has 15 residues. Germline V lookup: CDR1 GTSNPN, CDR2 SVGIG (reference sequence). This CDR3 reads CAWRQQGVRNSPLHF. The CDR3 nucleotides read TGTGCCTGGAGACAACAGGGGGTACGTAATTCACCCCTCCACTTT.

The chain is built from TRBV3-1 (or the pseudogene TRBV3-2) and TRBJ1-1; 8 bases fit TRBD1. The CDR3 is made up of 14 amino acids. V trimming: 1 base; J trimming: 7 bases; junction bases outside the gene matches: 5. The germline CDR1 and CDR2 sequences are LGHDT and YNNKEL (reference sequence). The CDR3 DNA reads as TGTGCCAGCAGCCAAGGGGCAGGGGGCATTGAAGCTTTCTTT. Protein sequence: CASSQGAGGIEAFF.

CDR3 nucleotide sequence: TGTGCCAGCAGCGAGTCCAGCGGGAATCACGAGCAGTACTTC. Amino acids: CASSESSGNHEQYF. This chain joins TRBV9 and TRBJ2-7; 7 bases fit TRBD2. Germline V gene data show CDR1 as SGDLS and CDR2 as YYNGEE. The CDR3 is 14 amino acids. V trimming: 3 bases; J trimming: 5 bases; junction bases outside the gene matches: 8.

The chain couples TRBV6-5 to TRBJ2-1; D remains ambiguous. This CDR3 has 14 residues. Deletions cut 0 bases from V and 9 bases from J, with 12 bases between. Germline CDR1 MNHEY, CDR2 SVGAGI. CDR3 in amino acids: CASSYSFSLREQFF. The DNA for the CDR3 is TGTGCCAGCAGTTACTCGTTTTCTCTACGTGAGCAGTTCTTC.

This chain links TRBV5-1 with TRBJ2-7; 8 nucleotides align to TRBD2. Germline V gives CDR1 SGHRS, CDR2 YFSETQ. The CDR3 covers 18 residues. V dropped 1 base and J dropped 2; count of bases not matched to a gene: 14. DNA of the CDR3: TGCGCCAGCAGCTTGACGCCGGGGGGGCCTATTATTCCCTACGAGCAGTACTTC. It encodes CASSLTPGGPIIPYEQYF.

The V and J genes are TRBV5-6 and TRBJ2-3; D possibly corresponds to TRBD1 (5 bases). Germline lookup yields CDR1 SGHDT and CDR2 YYEEEE. CDR3 length: 14 amino acids. V was cut by 3 bases and J by 4 bases, with 12 bases left in between. The CDR3 region is CASSSIREADTQYF. CDR3 DNA: TGTGCCAGCAGCTCAATCAGGGAAGCAGATACGCAGTATTTT.

The chain joins TRBV6-5 to TRBJ2-5; 11 positions agree with TRBD2. V was clipped by 6 bases and J by 5 bases; unmatched bases: 8. This CDR3 contains 15 residues. The germline V gene encodes CDR1 MNHEY and CDR2 SVGAGI. For the CDR3, the DNA is TGTGCCAGCAGAGGAATAGCGGGGGGGCGGGAGACCCAGTACTTC. Protein sequence: CASRGIAGGRETQYF.

The chain links TRBV27 to TRBJ2-2; no firm D call. The V and J ends lost 0 bases and 7 bases respectively, with 6 bases between them. The germline CDR1 and CDR2 sequences are MNHEY and SMNVEV (reference sequence). The CDR3 length is 13 residues. The CDR3 coding sequence is TGTGCCAGCAGTTTATCGGCGGTCGGGGAGCTGTTTTTT. It codes for CASSLSAVGELFF.

V is TRBV3-1 (or the pseudogene TRBV3-2) and J is TRBJ2-5; 11 bases match TRBD2. This CDR3 has 15 residues. V shed 3 bases, J shed 5 bases, and the junction held 5 bases outside the gene matches. Germline loops: CDR1 LGHDT, CDR2 YNNKEL (reference sequence). This CDR3 is CASSHRLAGSETQYF. As DNA, the CDR3 is TGTGCCAGCAGCCACAGACTAGCGGGGTCTGAGACCCAGTACTTC.

V gene TRBV19 combines with J gene TRBJ1-6; D is uncertain. The V end lost 6 bases, the J end lost 9 bases, and 12 bases lay between the germline ends. CDR3 length: 13 residues. Germline V gene lookup returns CDR1 LNHDA and CDR2 SQIVND (reference sequence). This CDR3 reads CASRITSSSPLHF. Written as DNA, the CDR3 is TGTGCCAGTAGAATAACATCAAGTTCACCCCTCCACTTT.

This clone was found once. This chain links TRBV6-5 with TRBJ1-2, with 8 bases that match TRBD1. In germline, CDR1 is MNHEY, CDR2 SVGAGI. The length of the CDR3 is 15 residues. V lost 5 bases and J lost 3; bases outside the gene matches: 8. CDR3 sequence (DNA): TGTGCCAGCAGTCCCCGGGACAGGTCTTACTATGGCTACACCTTC. Protein: CASSPRDRSYYGYTF.

This clone has just a few counts. This chain uses TRBV28 with TRBJ1-2; TRBD1 matches 7 bases. The V gene end was trimmed by 2 bases and the J gene end by 4 bases; junction bases not matched to a gene: 7. The CDR3 spans 15 residues. Germline-derived CDR1 and CDR2 are MDHEN and SYDVKM. The CDR3 is CASSLDRATLYGYTF. CDR3 nucleotides: TGTGCCAGCAGTTTAGACAGGGCAACACTCTATGGCTACACCTTC.

The gene calls are TRBV5-1 and TRBJ1-2, with D perhaps TRBD1 (5 bases). The CDR3 covers 15 residues. Germline CDR1 SGHRS, CDR2 YFSETQ. V was trimmed by 3 bases and J by 2 bases, leaving 14 bases between them. Written as DNA, the CDR3 is TGCGCCAGCAGCTCAACCTTCAGGGAAAACTATGGCTACACCTTC. Amino acid sequence: CASSSTFRENYGYTF.

This clone was seen repeatedly, ten times or more. CDR3 region: CASRLRQTLVSNQPQHF. The CDR3, as DNA: TGTGCCAGCAGGCTAAGGCAGACTTTGGTCAGCAATCAGCCCCAGCATTTT. The chain combines TRBV28 with TRBJ1-5; no clear D. Germline loops: CDR1 MDHEN, CDR2 SYDVKM. With 6 bases removed from V and 1 base from J, the gap between germline ends came to 19 bases. The CDR3 runs to 17 residues.

This chain connects TRBV11-2 to TRBJ1-1; the D is unclear. CDR3 length equals 11 residues. CDR1 is SGHAT, CDR2 FQNNGV, per germline. V was pared by 3 bases and J by 6 bases, with 5 bases between. CDR3 in amino acids: CASSFEAEAFF. In nucleotides, the CDR3 is TGTGCCAGCAGCTTCGAGGCTGAAGCTTTCTTT. The complete variable domain, with remaining parts taken from reference TRBV11-2 and TRBJ1-1, reads EAGVAQSPRYKIIEKRQSVAFWCNPISGHATLYWYQQILGQGPKLLIQFQNNGVVDDSQLPKDRFSAERLKGVDSTLKIQPAKLEDSAVYLCASSFEAEAFFGQGTRLTVV.

The rearrangement links TRBV29-1 to TRBJ2-7; weak D call: TRBD2 (5 bases). CDR1 and CDR2 from the germline V gene are SQVTM and ANQGSEA. The CDR3 loop spans 13 amino acids. The germline V and J ends were trimmed by 2 bases and 1 base, with 9 bases remaining between them. The CDR3 is CSVERSGSYEQYF. The CDR3 coding sequence is TGCAGCGTTGAACGGAGCGGATCCTACGAGCAGTACTTC.

This sequence joins TRBV13 and TRBJ2-7; 11 bases are a match to TRBD2. CDR3 length equals 13 residues. Germline CDR1 reads PRHDT; CDR2 reads FYEKMQ (reference sequence). V lost 4 bases, J lost 6 bases, and 2 bases stayed unmatched. Here the CDR3 DNA reads TGTGCCAGCAGCTCTGGACTAGCGGGCGAGCAGTACTTC. Translating it yields CASSSGLAGEQYF.

The rearrangement links TRBV5-4 to TRBJ2-1; 14 positions agree with TRBD2. Unmatched junction bases numbered 3, after V lost 2 bases and J lost 5 bases. CDR1 is SGHNT, CDR2 YYREEE, per germline (reference sequence). The CDR3 is 16 amino acids. The CDR3 DNA follows: TGTGCCAGCAGCTTAGTGGGACTAGCGGGAGACAATGAGCAGTTCTTC. The encoded protein is CASSLVGLAGDNEQFF.